One and the same sample provided the 10 T cell receptor beta chains below, sequenced in a study of neurological immune-mediated disorders. TCRdb re-derived calls from the 5' RACE reads in MiXCR, one entry per CDR3 protein. The table lists 74,000 or so distinct CDR3 sequences, roughly 10% of them singletons, with 1.5% to 2% in the top ten. Sequenced input: PBMCs. The receptor set was obtained from a man aged 50-59 years in good health.

This clonotype showed up many times. The chain couples TRBV20-1 to TRBJ1-6; maybe TRBD1 (5 bases). The CDR3 has 13 amino acids. Germline values: CDR1 DFQATT, CDR2 SNEGSKA (reference sequence). Trimming removed 4 bases at V and 10 bases at J, with 14 bases between. The CDR3 loop reads CSAIRDSDSPLHF. The DNA of the CDR3 is TGCAGTGCTATCCGGGACTCAGACTCACCCCTCCACTTT.

CDR3 bases: TGCGCCAGCAACCCCGTTACCCTACAGGGTTACGAGCAGTACTTC. Translated, it gives CASNPVTLQGYEQYF. J is TRBJ2-7 and V is TRBV5-1; TRBD1 might be the D (6 bases). CDR3 length: 15 residues. Between the trimmed V and J ends, which lost 6 bases and 4 bases, there was a span of 20 bases. The germline CDR1 and CDR2 sequences are SGHRS and YFSETQ.

The chain combines TRBV12-3 or TRBV12-4 with TRBJ2-3, with a possible D match to TRBD2 (6 bases). V was trimmed by 3 bases and J by 2 bases, leaving 12 bases between them. The CDR3 is made up of 15 amino acids. The CDR3 bases are TGTGCCAGCAGTTTTGTGGGAGGCCCCACAGATACGCAGTATTTT. It codes for CASSFVGGPTDTQYF.

This clonotype was observed many times. The chain recombines TRBV20-1 with TRBJ1-1; 7 positions agree with TRBD1. This CDR3 region has 15 residues. Trimming removed 1 base from V and 4 bases from J; junction bases left unmatched: 9. Germline CDR1 reads DFQATT; CDR2 reads SNEGSKA (reference sequence). CDR3 residues: CSARVRTGSFTEAFF. DNA of the CDR3: TGCAGTGCTAGAGTAAGGACAGGTTCGTTCACTGAAGCTTTCTTT.

This clonotype was found many times. This chain uses TRBV13 with TRBJ1-1, with TRBD1 matching over 8 bases. After removal of 5 bases from V and 5 bases from J, the junction contained 7 bases not matched to a gene. The CDR3 has 14 residues. The germline V gene encodes CDR1 PRHDT and CDR2 FYEKMQ (reference sequence). The CDR3 DNA follows: TGTGCCAGCAGCGGAAGGCGACAGGGGACTGAAGCTTTCTTT. Amino acids: CASSGRRQGTEAFF.

Many counts were recorded for this clonotype. This chain uses TRBV7-2 with TRBJ2-7; 14 bases map to TRBD2. Germline CDR1 SGHTA, CDR2 FQGNSA. CDR3 length: 16 residues. J lost 4 bases, V lost 3 bases, and 5 bases had no gene match. CDR3 sequence reads: CASSLGLAGEGYEQYF. The CDR3 nucleotides are TGTGCCAGCAGCTTGGGACTAGCGGGAGAAGGGTACGAGCAGTACTTC.

The table lists this clonotype with many counts. The chain has TRBV11-3 and TRBJ2-1, with a tentative D call TRBD1 (5 bases). This CDR3 is built from 13 residues. Trimming shortened V by 1 base and J by 7 bases, and 8 bases separated the two germline ends. Germline V lookup: CDR1 SGHNT, CDR2 YENEEA. For the CDR3, the DNA is TGTGCCAGCAGCTTAGGGACATCAAATGAGCAGTTCTTC. It codes for CASSLGTSNEQFF.

The sample holds many counts of this clonotype. J is TRBJ2-7 and V is TRBV5-6; no firm D call. Deletions cut 3 bases from V and 3 bases from J, with 7 bases between. The CDR3 loop spans 12 amino acids. Germline V lookup: CDR1 SGHDT, CDR2 YYEEEE. This CDR3 reads CASSSSRYEQYF. The DNA for the CDR3 is TGTGCCAGCAGCTCCTCCCGCTACGAGCAGTACTTC.

This clonotype was seen at least ten times. The chain recombines TRBV20-1 with TRBJ2-7; D uncertain. The CDR3 is 12 residues long. CDR1 is DFQATT and CDR2 is SNEGSKA in the germline V gene (reference sequence). Trimming pared 3 bases from V and 6 bases from J, leaving 12 bases between. CDR3 nucleotide sequence: TGCAGTGCTAGTGATGACTGGTTCGAGCAGTACTTC. This translates into CSASDDWFEQYF.

This clonotype was observed at least ten times. This sequence joins TRBV29-1 and TRBJ2-5, with 11 bases matching TRBD1. J was trimmed by 5 bases and V by 4 bases; bases with no gene match: 6. Germline V gene sequence: CDR1 SQVTM, CDR2 ANQGSEA. The CDR3 has 14 residues. The CDR3 is CSVGTGGAGETQYF. The CDR3, as DNA: TGCAGCGTTGGGACAGGGGGCGCGGGGGAGACCCAGTACTTC.